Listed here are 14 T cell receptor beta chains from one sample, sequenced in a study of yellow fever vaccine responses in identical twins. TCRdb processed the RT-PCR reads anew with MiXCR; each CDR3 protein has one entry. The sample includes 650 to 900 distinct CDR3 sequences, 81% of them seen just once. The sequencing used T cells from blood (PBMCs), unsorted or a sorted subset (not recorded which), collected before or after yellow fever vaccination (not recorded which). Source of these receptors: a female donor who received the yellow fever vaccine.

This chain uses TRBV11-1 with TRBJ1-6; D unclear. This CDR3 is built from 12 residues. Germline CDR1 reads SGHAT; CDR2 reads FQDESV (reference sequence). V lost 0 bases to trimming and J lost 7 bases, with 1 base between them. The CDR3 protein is CASSLANSPLHF. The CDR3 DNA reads TGTGCCAGCAGCTTAGCGAATTCACCCCTCCACTTT.

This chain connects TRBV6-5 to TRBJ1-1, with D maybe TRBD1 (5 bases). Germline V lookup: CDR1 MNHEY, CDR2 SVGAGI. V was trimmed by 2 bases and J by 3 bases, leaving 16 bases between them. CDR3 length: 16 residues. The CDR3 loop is CASSYPMGHSDTEAFF. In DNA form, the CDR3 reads TGTGCCAGCAGTTACCCCATGGGGCATTCGGACACTGAAGCTTTCTTT.

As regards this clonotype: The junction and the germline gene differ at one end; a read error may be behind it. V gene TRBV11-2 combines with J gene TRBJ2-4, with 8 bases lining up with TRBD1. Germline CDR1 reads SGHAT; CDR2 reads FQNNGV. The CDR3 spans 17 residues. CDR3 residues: CASSVDRGGLGKNIQYF. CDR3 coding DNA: TGTGCCAGCAGCGTAGACAGGGGTGGATTAGGCAAAAACATTCAGTACTTC.

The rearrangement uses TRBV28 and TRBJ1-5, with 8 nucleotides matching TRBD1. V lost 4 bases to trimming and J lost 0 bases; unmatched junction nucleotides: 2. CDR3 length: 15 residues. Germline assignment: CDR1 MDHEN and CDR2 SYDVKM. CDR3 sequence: CASSYGTGSNQPQHF. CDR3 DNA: TGTGCCAGCAGTTACGGGACAGGTAGCAATCAGCCCCAGCATTTT.

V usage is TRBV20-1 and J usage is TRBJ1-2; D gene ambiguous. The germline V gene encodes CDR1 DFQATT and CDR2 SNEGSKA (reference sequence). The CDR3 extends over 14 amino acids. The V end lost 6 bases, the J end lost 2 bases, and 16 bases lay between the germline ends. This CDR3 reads CSALFGGGNYGYTF. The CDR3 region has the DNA TGCAGTGCACTATTTGGTGGAGGGAACTATGGCTACACCTTC.

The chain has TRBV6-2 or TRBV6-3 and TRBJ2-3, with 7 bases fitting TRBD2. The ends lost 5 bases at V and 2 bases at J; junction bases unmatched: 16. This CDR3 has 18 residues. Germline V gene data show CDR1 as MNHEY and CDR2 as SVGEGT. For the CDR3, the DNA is TGTGCCAGCAGTCACCGGACTAGAGGAGGCCAGTACACAGATACGCAGTATTTT. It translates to CASSHRTRGGQYTDTQYF.

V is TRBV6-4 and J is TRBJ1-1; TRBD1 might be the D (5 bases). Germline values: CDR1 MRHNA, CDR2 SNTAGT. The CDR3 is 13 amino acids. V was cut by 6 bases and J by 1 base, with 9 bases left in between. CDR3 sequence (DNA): TGTGCCAGCAGCGTGACAGCGAACACTGAAGCTTTCTTT. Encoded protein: CASSVTANTEAFF.

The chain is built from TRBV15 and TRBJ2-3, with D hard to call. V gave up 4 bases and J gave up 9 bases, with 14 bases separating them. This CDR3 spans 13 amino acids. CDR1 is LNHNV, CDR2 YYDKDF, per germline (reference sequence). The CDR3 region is CATSTPKLGTQYF. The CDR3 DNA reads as TGTGCCACCAGCACCCCGAAGCTGGGGACGCAGTATTTT.

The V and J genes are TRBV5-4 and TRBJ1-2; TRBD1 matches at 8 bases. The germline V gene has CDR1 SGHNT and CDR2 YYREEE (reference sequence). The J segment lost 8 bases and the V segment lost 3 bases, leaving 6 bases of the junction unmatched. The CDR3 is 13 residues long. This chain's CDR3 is CASSSRTGKGYTF. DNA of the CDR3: TGTGCCAGCAGCTCAAGGACAGGGAAAGGCTACACCTTC.

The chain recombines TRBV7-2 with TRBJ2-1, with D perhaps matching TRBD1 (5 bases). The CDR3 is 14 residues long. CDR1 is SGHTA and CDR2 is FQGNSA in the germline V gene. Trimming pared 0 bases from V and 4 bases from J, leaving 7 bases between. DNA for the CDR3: TGTGCCAGCAGCTTAGCGGGGCCTTACAATGAGCAGTTCTTC. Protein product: CASSLAGPYNEQFF. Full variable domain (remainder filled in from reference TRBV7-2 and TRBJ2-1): GAGVSQSPSNKVTEKGKDVELRCDPISGHTALYWYRQSLGQGLEFLIYFQGNSAPDKSGLPSDRFSAERTGGSVSTLTIQRTQQEDSAVYLCASSLAGPYNEQFFGPGTRLTVL.

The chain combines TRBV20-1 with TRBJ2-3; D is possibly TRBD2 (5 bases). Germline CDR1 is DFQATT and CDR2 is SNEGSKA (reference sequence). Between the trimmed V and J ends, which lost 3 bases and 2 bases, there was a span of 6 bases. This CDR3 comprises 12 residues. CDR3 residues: CSASGDTDTQYF. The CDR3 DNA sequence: TGCAGTGCTAGCGGGGACACAGATACGCAGTATTTT.

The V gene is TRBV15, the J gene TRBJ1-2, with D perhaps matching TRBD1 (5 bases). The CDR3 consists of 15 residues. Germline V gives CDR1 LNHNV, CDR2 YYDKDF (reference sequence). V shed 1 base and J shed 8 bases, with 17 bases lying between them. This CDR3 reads CATSRASGQGGGYTF. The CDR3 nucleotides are TGTGCCACCAGCAGAGCCAGTGGGCAGGGCGGGGGCTACACCTTC.

The CDR3 sequence: CASRVRSTSTDTQYF. CDR3 nucleotide sequence: TGTGCCAGCAGGGTCAGATCTACTAGCACAGATACGCAGTATTTT. The gene calls are TRBV27 and TRBJ2-3; D call uncertain. In germline, CDR1 is MNHEY, CDR2 SMNVEV (reference sequence). Trimming removed 6 bases from V and 0 bases from J, with 13 bases in between. CDR3 length: 15 residues.

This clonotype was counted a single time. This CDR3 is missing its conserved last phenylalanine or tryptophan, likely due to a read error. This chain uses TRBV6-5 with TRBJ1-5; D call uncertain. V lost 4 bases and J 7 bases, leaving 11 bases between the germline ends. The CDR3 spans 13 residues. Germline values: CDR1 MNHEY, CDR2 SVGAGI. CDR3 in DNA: TGTGCCAGCAGTTTGAACGAGCGGCAGCCCCAGCATTTG. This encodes CASSLNERQPQHL.